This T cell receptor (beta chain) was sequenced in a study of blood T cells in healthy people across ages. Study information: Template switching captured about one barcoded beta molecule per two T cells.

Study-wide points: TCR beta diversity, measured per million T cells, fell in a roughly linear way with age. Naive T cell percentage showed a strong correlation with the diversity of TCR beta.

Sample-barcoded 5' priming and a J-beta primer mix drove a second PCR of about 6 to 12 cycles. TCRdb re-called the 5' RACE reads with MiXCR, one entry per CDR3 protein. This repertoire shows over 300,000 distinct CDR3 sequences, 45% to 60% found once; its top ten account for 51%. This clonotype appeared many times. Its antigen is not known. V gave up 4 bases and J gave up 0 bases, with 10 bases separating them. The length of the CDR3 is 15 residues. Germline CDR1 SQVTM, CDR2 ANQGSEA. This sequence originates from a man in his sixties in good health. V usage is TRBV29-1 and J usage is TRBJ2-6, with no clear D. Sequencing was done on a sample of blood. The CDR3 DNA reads TGCAGCGTTGCCGGGCCCAGCTCTGGGGCCAACGTCCTGACTTTC. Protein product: CSVAGPSSGANVLTF.